Described below is a single TCR beta chain sequence and its context. The sample carries other DNA sequences with the same CDR3. The CDR3 spans 14 residues. Trimming shortened V by 4 bases and J by 4 bases, and 14 bases separated the two germline ends. Germline V gene data show CDR1 as SGHRS and CDR2 as YFSETQ. Generated by immunoSEQ multiplex PCR, the TCRdb table keeps only in-frame clones and is missing some. The sample shows fewer than 300,000 clones, approximately 91% of them seen only once. This record comes from a study of blood T cell repertoires in COVID-19. Whole-study context: PBMCs, B-cell-depleted T cells, or T cells provided the cDNA or gDNA that made up the material.

Seattle enrolled patients during active infection and tracked them longitudinally. The V call is TRBV5-1, the J call TRBJ1-1; D possibly corresponds to TRBD1 (6 bases). Specimen: peripheral blood. The TCR originated in a woman aged 25 to 39 with COVID-19, enrolled during active disease. The CDR3 here is CASSLEGRGTEAFF. CDR3 DNA sequence: TGCGCCAGCAGCCTCGAGGGCAGGGGCACTGAAGCTTTCTTT.